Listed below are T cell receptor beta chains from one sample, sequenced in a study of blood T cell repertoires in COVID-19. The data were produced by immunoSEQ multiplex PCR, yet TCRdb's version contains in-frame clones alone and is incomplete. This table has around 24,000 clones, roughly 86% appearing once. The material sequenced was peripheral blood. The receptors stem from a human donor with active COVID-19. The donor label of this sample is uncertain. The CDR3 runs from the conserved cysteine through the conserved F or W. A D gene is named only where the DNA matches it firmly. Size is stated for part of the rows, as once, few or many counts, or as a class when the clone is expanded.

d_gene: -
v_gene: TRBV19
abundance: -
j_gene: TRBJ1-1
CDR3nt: TGTGCCAGTAGTACACAGGTGGAAACTGAAGCTTTCTTT
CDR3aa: CASSTQVETEAFF

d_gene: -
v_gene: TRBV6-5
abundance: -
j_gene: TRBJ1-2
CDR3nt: TGTGCCAGCAGTTCGGCCGGGGACATCCATGGCTACACCTTC
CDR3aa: CASSSAGDIHGYTF

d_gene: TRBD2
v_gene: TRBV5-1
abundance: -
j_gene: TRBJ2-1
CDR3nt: TGCGCCAGCAGCTTGACTAGCGGGAGGAATGAGCAGTTCTTC
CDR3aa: CASSLTSGRNEQFF

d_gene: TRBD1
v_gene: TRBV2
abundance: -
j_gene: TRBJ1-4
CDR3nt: TGTGCCAGCAGTAAGACAGGGGGTGATAATGAAAAACTGTTTTTT
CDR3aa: CASSKTGGDNEKLFF

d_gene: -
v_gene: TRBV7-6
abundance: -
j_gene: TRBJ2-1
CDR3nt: TGTGCCAGCAGCCCGACACGCTCCTACAATGAGCAGTTCTTC
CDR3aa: CASSPTRSYNEQFF

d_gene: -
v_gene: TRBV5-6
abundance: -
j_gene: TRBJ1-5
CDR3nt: TGTGCCAGCAGCTTCCGAGGTATAAGCAATCAGCCCCAGCATTTT
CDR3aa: CASSFRGISNQPQHF

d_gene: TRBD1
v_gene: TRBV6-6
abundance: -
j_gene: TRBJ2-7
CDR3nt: TGTGCCAGCAGTCCCGGACAGGGATTGTTCGAGCAGTACTTC
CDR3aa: CASSPGQGLFEQYF

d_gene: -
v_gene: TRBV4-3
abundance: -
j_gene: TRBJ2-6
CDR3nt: TGCGCCAGCAGCCAAGATCTCAGGGAACTTTTTTCTGGGGCCAACGTCCTGACTTTC
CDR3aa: CASSQDLRELFSGANVLTF

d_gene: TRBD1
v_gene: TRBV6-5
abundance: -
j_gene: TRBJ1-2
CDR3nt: TGTGCCAGCAGTACTCCGACAGGGGGCGACTATGGCTACACCTTC
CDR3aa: CASSTPTGGDYGYTF

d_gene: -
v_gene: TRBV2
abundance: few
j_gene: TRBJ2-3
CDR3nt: TGTGCCAGCAGTGAACCCCACCAGGATACGCAGTATTTT
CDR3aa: CASSEPHQDTQYF

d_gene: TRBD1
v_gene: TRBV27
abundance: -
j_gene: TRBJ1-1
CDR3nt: TGTGCCAGCAGTTTCGGACAGGGGGCGTGGCCTGAAGCTTTCTTT
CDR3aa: CASSFGQGAWPEAFF

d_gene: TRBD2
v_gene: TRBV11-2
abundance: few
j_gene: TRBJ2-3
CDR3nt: TGTGCCAGCAGCTTATCATCTGGACTTAGCGGGGGGGCGACAGATACGCAGTATTTT
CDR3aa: CASSLSSGLSGGATDTQYF

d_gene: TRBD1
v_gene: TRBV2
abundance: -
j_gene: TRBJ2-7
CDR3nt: TGTGCCAGCCTCCGGGACAGGGAGTACGAGCAGTACTTC
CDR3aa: CASLRDREYEQYF

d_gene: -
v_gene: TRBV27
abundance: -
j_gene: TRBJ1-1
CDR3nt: TGTGCCAGCAGTGATCCCTGGGGGCTGAACACTGAAGCTTTCTTT
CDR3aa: CASSDPWGLNTEAFF

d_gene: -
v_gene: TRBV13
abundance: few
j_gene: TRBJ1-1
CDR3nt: TGTGCCAGCAGTTATCAGGGGAGAGGGACTGAAGCTTTCTTT
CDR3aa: CASSYQGRGTEAFF

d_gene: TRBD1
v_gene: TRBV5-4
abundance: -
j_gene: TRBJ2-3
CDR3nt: TGTGCCAGCAGCCCGACAGGGGCCAGCACAGATACGCAGTATTTT
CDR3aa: CASSPTGASTDTQYF

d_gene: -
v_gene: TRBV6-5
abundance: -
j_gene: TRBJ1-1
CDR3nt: TGTGCCAGCGTCGCAGGAGGAGGCACTGAAGCTTTCTTT
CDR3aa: CASVAGGGTEAFF

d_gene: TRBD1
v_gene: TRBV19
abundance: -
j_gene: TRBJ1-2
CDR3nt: TGTGCCAGTAGTAAGGACAGGGACCTCTATGGCTACACCTTC
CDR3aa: CASSKDRDLYGYTF

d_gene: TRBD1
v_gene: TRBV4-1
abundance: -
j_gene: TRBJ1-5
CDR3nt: TGCGCCAGCAGCCAGGTTGGACAGGGCAATCAGCCCCAGCATTTT
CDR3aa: CASSQVGQGNQPQHF

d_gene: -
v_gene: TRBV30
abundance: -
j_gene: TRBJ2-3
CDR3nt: TGTGCCTGGAGTGTACTTGCGGGGAGCACAGATACGCAGTATTTT
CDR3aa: CAWSVLAGSTDTQYF

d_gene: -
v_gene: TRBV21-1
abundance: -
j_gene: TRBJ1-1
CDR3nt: TGTGCCAGCAGCAATGGTGGACAGGGGGCAGGCACTGAAGCTTTCTTT
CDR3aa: CASSNGGQGAGTEAFF

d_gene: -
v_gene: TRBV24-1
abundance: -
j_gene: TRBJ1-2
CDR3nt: TGTGCCACCAGTGATTTTGTATCGGTCAGGGCCTATGGCTACACCTTC
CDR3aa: CATSDFVSVRAYGYTF

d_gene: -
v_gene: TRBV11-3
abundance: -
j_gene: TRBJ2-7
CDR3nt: TGTGCCAGCAGCTTAGAGTTACAGGACTACGAGCAGTACTTC
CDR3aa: CASSLELQDYEQYF

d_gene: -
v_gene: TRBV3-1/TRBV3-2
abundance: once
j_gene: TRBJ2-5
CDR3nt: TGTGCCAGCAGCCATTTCAGCGGTCAAGAGACCCAGTACTTC
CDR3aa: CASSHFSGQETQYF

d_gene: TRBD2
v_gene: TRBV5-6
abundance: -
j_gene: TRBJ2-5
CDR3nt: TGTGCCAGCACCCTAGGACTAGTCCCGGAGACCCAGTACTTC
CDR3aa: CASTLGLVPETQYF

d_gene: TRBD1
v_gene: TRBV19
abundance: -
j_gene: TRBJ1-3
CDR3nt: TGTGCCAGTAGCCAACAGGGGGGGGGAAACACCATATATTTT
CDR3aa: CASSQQGGGNTIYF

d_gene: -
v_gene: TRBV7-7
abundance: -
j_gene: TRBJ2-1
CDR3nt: TGTGCTAGCAGCTTCGGGGCGGGGACCCTGAGCTCCTACAATGAGCAGTTCTTC
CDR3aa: CASSFGAGTLSSYNEQFF

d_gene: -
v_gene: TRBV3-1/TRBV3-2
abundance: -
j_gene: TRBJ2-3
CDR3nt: TGTGCCAGCAGCCCAGGGGAAGGCCGCACAGATACGCAGTATTTT
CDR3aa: CASSPGEGRTDTQYF

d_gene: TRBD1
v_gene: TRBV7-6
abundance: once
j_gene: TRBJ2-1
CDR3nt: TGTGCCAGCAGCTCGACAGGGTACAATGAGCAGTTCTTC
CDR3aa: CASSSTGYNEQFF

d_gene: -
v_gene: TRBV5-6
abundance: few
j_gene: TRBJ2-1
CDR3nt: TGTGCCAGCACCTTACCGGAGGGGTACGAGCAGTTCTTC
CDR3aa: CASTLPEGYEQFF

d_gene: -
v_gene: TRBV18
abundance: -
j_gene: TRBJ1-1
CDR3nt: TGTGCCAGCTCACCATTTACAGGGAACACTGAAGCTTTCTTT
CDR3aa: CASSPFTGNTEAFF

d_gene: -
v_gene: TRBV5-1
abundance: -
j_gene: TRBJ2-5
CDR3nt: TGCGCCAGCCTGGGGGGGGCCGGGGAGACCCAGTACTTC
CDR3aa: CASLGGAGETQYF

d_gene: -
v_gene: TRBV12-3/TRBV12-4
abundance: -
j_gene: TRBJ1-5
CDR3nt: TGTGCCACCAAGCGGCAGGGCAATCAGCCCCAGCATTTT
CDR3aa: CATKRQGNQPQHF

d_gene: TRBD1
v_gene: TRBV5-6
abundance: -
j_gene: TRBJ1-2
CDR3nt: TGTGCCAGCAGCTTCAACCTCCGACAGGGCCAGGATGGCTACACCTTC
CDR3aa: CASSFNLRQGQDGYTF

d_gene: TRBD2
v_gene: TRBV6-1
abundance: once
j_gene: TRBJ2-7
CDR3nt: TGTGCCAGCAGTGAAGTCCTAGCGGGAGAATACGAGCAGTACTTC
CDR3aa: CASSEVLAGEYEQYF

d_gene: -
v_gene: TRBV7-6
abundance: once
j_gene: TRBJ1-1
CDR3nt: TGTGCCAGCAGCTTAGCGCTTTGGCAGGTGAACACTGAAGCTTTCTTT
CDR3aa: CASSLALWQVNTEAFF

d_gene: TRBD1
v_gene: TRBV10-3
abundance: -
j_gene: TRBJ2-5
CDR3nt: TGTGCCATCAGTACAGGGGACAGGGGCTCGGGGGAGACCCAGTACTTC
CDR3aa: CAISTGDRGSGETQYF

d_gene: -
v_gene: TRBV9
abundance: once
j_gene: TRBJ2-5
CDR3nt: TGTGCCAGCAGCGTCAGCTTTGGGGGCCTAGGAGAGACCCAGTACTTC
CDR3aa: CASSVSFGGLGETQYF

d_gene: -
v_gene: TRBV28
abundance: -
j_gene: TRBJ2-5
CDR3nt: TGTGCCAGCAGGTCAACTGAGACCCAGTACTTC
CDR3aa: CASRSTETQYF

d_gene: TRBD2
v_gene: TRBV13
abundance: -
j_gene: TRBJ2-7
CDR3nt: TGTGCCAGCAGCCACGCTAGCGGGAGGGACGAGCAGTACTTC
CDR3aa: CASSHASGRDEQYF

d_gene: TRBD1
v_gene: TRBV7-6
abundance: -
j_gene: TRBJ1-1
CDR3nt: TGTGCCAGCAGCCCTTGGACAGGGAACACTGAAGCTTTCTTT
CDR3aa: CASSPWTGNTEAFF

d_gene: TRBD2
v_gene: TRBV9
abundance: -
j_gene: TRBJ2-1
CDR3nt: TGTGCCAGCAGCGTAGGAGTTAGCGGGGGGGGCCCCTACAATGAGCAGTTCTTC
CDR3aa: CASSVGVSGGGPYNEQFF

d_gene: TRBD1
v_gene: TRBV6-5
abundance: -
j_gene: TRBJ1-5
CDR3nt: TGTGCCAGCAGTCTAGGACAGGGACTTCAGCCCCAGCATTTT
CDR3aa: CASSLGQGLQPQHF